The source of this T cell receptor (beta chain) is a study of chemoradiotherapy in HPV16-positive cancers. Regarding the study as a whole: The functional HPV-specific definition rests on just a couple of HPV16-positive patients. Candidate HPV-specific clones and E7-related TCR motifs grew in tumor during treatment. HPV-responsive T-cell expansion during chemoradiotherapy was linked to improved recurrence-free survival in HPV16-positive patients.

Germline CDR1 is MNHEY and CDR2 is SMNVEV (reference sequence). The trim removed 0 bases at V and 2 bases at J, leaving 3 bases unmatched. The CDR3 consists of 15 residues. TCRdb's copy holds only in-frame clones and misses some; the assay was immunoSEQ multiplex PCR. The data hold roughly 1,700 clones, with about nine tenths observed a single time. Repeated repertoire sampling spanned the course of chemoradiotherapy. As to this clone: Antigen unknown.

The sequence derives from a human donor with HPV-associated anogenital cancer. The sample in question was tumor tissue, obtained from a patient who underwent chemoradiotherapy. The chain recombines TRBV27 with TRBJ2-7, with 8 bases matching TRBD2. CDR3 in DNA: TGTGCCAGCAGTTTATCGTGGACTAGCCCCTACGAGCAGTACTTC. Its translation is CASSLSWTSPYEQYF.